This is a list of T cell receptor beta chains from one sample in a study of PD-1 blockade in classical Hodgkin lymphoma. Sequencing used immunoSEQ multiplex PCR; TCRdb keeps in-frame clones, though not all of them. The sample has fewer than 15,000 clones, over 80% seen once; the top ten hold around 25%. Material: peripheral blood mononuclear cells (PBMCs), obtained at baseline. These receptors all stem from a human donor with classical Hodgkin lymphoma. Both conserved end residues are part of each CDR3. A D gene is named only where the DNA matches it firmly. Rows give clone size only sometimes, using once, few, many, or a class for an expanded clone.

CDR3nt: TGTGCCAGCAGTTACGGGCAGGCCGAGCAGTACTTC; CDR3aa: CASSYGQAEQYF; len: 12; j_gene: TRBJ2-7; v_gene: TRBV6-6; d_gene: -; abundance: -
CDR3nt: TGCGCCAGCAGCTTGGTACAGGGAGGAGGTGAGCAGTTCTTC; CDR3aa: CASSLVQGGGEQFF; len: 14; j_gene: TRBJ2-1; v_gene: TRBV5-1; d_gene: -; abundance: -
CDR3nt: TGTGCCAGCAACAAGGACGGACCAACTAATGAAAAACTGTTTTTT; CDR3aa: CASNKDGPTNEKLFF; len: 15; j_gene: TRBJ1-4; v_gene: TRBV6-6; d_gene: -; abundance: -
CDR3nt: TGTGCCAGAAGCTGTAAGAATCTGGACAGGCAAGAGACCCAGTACTTC; CDR3aa: CARSCKNLDRQETQYF; len: 16; j_gene: TRBJ2-5; v_gene: TRBV5-3; d_gene: TRBD1; abundance: few
CDR3nt: TGCGCCAGCAGCCTAACACCCGAGCAGCCCCAGCATTTT; CDR3aa: CASSLTPEQPQHF; len: 13; j_gene: TRBJ1-5; v_gene: TRBV4-1; d_gene: -; abundance: -
CDR3nt: TGTGCCAGCAGAATTCAGGGGTTACCGAATGAAAAACTGTTTTTT; CDR3aa: CASRIQGLPNEKLFF; len: 15; j_gene: TRBJ1-4; v_gene: TRBV2; d_gene: -; abundance: -
CDR3nt: TGTGCCAGCAGCTTAGGCCTGCGAGCGGGCGAGTCCTACGAGCAGTACTTC; CDR3aa: CASSLGLRAGESYEQYF; len: 17; j_gene: TRBJ2-7; v_gene: TRBV13; d_gene: -; abundance: few
CDR3nt: TGTGCCAGCACCGACCCTGGGGTCGGACCCTCGAACACCGGGGAGCTGTTTTTT; CDR3aa: CASTDPGVGPSNTGELFF; len: 18; j_gene: TRBJ2-2; v_gene: TRBV28; d_gene: -; abundance: once
CDR3nt: TGTGCCAGCTCACCACCGAGCGTCACCGGGGAGCTGTTTTTT; CDR3aa: CASSPPSVTGELFF; len: 14; j_gene: TRBJ2-2; v_gene: TRBV18; d_gene: -; abundance: few
CDR3nt: TGTGCCAGCAGTGAATTGGTCTCGCGATCCGCCAATCAGCCCCAGCATTTT; CDR3aa: CASSELVSRSANQPQHF; len: 17; j_gene: TRBJ1-5; v_gene: TRBV6-1; d_gene: -; abundance: -
CDR3nt: TGTGCCAGCAGCTTGGGGACTAGCGGGAAGGAAAGCCCCTACGAGCAGTACTTC; CDR3aa: CASSLGTSGKESPYEQYF; len: 18; j_gene: TRBJ2-7; v_gene: TRBV7-9; d_gene: TRBD2; abundance: -
CDR3nt: TGTGCCAGTAGTATAACCGGGGTTAACTATGGCTACACCTTC; CDR3aa: CASSITGVNYGYTF; len: 14; j_gene: TRBJ1-2; v_gene: TRBV19; d_gene: -; abundance: -
CDR3nt: TGTGCCAGCAGTCCGACAGGGTACTACGAGCAGTACTTC; CDR3aa: CASSPTGYYEQYF; len: 13; j_gene: TRBJ2-7; v_gene: TRBV6-1; d_gene: TRBD1; abundance: -
CDR3nt: TGTGCCAGCAGCGGCCAATACTTTAATGGCTACACCTTC; CDR3aa: CASSGQYFNGYTF; len: 13; j_gene: TRBJ1-2; v_gene: TRBV7-9; d_gene: -; abundance: -
CDR3nt: TGTGCCAGCTCACCGCGGACAGGGCTGGTCGGCACCGGGGAGCTGTTTTTT; CDR3aa: CASSPRTGLVGTGELFF; len: 17; j_gene: TRBJ2-2; v_gene: TRBV18; d_gene: TRBD1; abundance: -
CDR3nt: TGCGCCAGCAGTGATAGGACAGGGGGACTGTTTTTT; CDR3aa: CASSDRTGGLFF; len: 12; j_gene: TRBJ1-4; v_gene: TRBV10-2; d_gene: TRBD1; abundance: -
CDR3nt: TGCGCCAGCAGCTTGGGGTCGGCTAATACCTACGAGCAGTACTTC; CDR3aa: CASSLGSANTYEQYF; len: 15; j_gene: TRBJ2-7; v_gene: TRBV5-1; d_gene: -; abundance: -
CDR3nt: TGTGCCAGCAGCAGGGGGCTAGGCTACACCTTC; CDR3aa: CASSRGLGYTF; len: 11; j_gene: TRBJ1-2; v_gene: TRBV28; d_gene: TRBD1; abundance: -
CDR3nt: TGTGCCAGCTCATCACTCCAGGGTGCACCCGGGGAGCTGTTTTTT; CDR3aa: CASSSLQGAPGELFF; len: 15; j_gene: TRBJ2-2; v_gene: TRBV18; d_gene: -; abundance: -
CDR3nt: TGTGCCAGCAGCACCCGGGACGGAAGCTCCTACGAGCAGTACTTC; CDR3aa: CASSTRDGSSYEQYF; len: 15; j_gene: TRBJ2-7; v_gene: TRBV7-9; d_gene: -; abundance: -
CDR3nt: TGCGCCAGCAGCTTAACGACAGGGGACTCGGGAGGCTACACCTTC; CDR3aa: CASSLTTGDSGGYTF; len: 15; j_gene: TRBJ1-2; v_gene: TRBV5-1; d_gene: TRBD1; abundance: -
CDR3nt: TGTGCCAGCAGCCAACGGTGGCCGGGAGCGACAGATACGCAGTATTTT; CDR3aa: CASSQRWPGATDTQYF; len: 16; j_gene: TRBJ2-3; v_gene: TRBV14; d_gene: -; abundance: -
CDR3nt: TGTGCCAGCAGTTTAGGGGTTCCTTATGAAAAACTGTTTTTT; CDR3aa: CASSLGVPYEKLFF; len: 14; j_gene: TRBJ1-4; v_gene: TRBV27; d_gene: -; abundance: -
CDR3nt: TGTGCCAGCAGGACTGGACAGGGTAAGAACGAGCAGTACTTC; CDR3aa: CASRTGQGKNEQYF; len: 14; j_gene: TRBJ2-7; v_gene: TRBV28; d_gene: TRBD1; abundance: once
CDR3nt: TGTGCCAGCAGCTCTGACTCGGGGGAGACCCAGTACTTC; CDR3aa: CASSSDSGETQYF; len: 13; j_gene: TRBJ2-5; v_gene: TRBV5-4; d_gene: -; abundance: -
CDR3nt: TGTGCCAGCAGTGGGGCGGAAGGGGTCTCTGAAGCTTTCTTT; CDR3aa: CASSGAEGVSEAFF; len: 14; j_gene: TRBJ1-1; v_gene: TRBV2; d_gene: -; abundance: -
CDR3nt: TGTGCCAGCAGCTTGTCAGCCGGGCGGTCCTACAATGAGCAGTTCTTC; CDR3aa: CASSLSAGRSYNEQFF; len: 16; j_gene: TRBJ2-1; v_gene: TRBV5-6; d_gene: -; abundance: -
CDR3nt: TGTGCCAGCAGTTGGACAGACGCATACGAGCAGTACTTC; CDR3aa: CASSWTDAYEQYF; len: 13; j_gene: TRBJ2-7; v_gene: TRBV5-6; d_gene: -; abundance: -
CDR3nt: TGCAGCTCCAGGACAGAAAACTATGGCTACACCTTC; CDR3aa: CSSRTENYGYTF; len: 12; j_gene: TRBJ1-2; v_gene: TRBV29-1; d_gene: -; abundance: -
CDR3nt: TGTGCCAGCAGTCAAGACAGGGTCGTAGCTTTCTTT; CDR3aa: CASSQDRVVAFF; len: 12; j_gene: TRBJ1-1; v_gene: TRBV27; d_gene: TRBD1; abundance: -
CDR3nt: TGTGCCATCAGTGACGGGGGGGTCCCGGCCTACGAGCAGTACTTC; CDR3aa: CAISDGGVPAYEQYF; len: 15; j_gene: TRBJ2-7; v_gene: TRBV10-3; d_gene: TRBD2; abundance: -
CDR3nt: TGTGCCACCAGCAGAGTGGGTAGCGGGAGGGCCCTCGAGCAGTACTTC; CDR3aa: CATSRVGSGRALEQYF; len: 16; j_gene: TRBJ2-7; v_gene: TRBV15; d_gene: TRBD2; abundance: -
CDR3nt: TGTGCCAGCAGCTTAGGAACCCACAATGAGCAGTTCTTC; CDR3aa: CASSLGTHNEQFF; len: 13; j_gene: TRBJ2-1; v_gene: TRBV7-7; d_gene: -; abundance: -
CDR3nt: TGCAGCGTTGACAGGGGCGGGAATCCCTACGAGCAGTACTTC; CDR3aa: CSVDRGGNPYEQYF; len: 14; j_gene: TRBJ2-7; v_gene: TRBV29-1; d_gene: -; abundance: once
CDR3nt: TGTGCCAGCAGTGGAGCAGGGCGGACGGGAAACACCATATATTTT; CDR3aa: CASSGAGRTGNTIYF; len: 15; j_gene: TRBJ1-3; v_gene: TRBV6-1; d_gene: -; abundance: -
CDR3nt: TGTGCCAGCAGCCGTAGTACCGGGGAGCTGTTTTTT; CDR3aa: CASSRSTGELFF; len: 12; j_gene: TRBJ2-2; v_gene: TRBV7-9; d_gene: -; abundance: -
CDR3nt: TGTGCCAGCAGTCCCGGGACAGGGGGCTACGAGCAGTACTTC; CDR3aa: CASSPGTGGYEQYF; len: 14; j_gene: TRBJ2-7; v_gene: TRBV28; d_gene: TRBD1; abundance: -
CDR3nt: TGTGCCAGCAGCTTGGACAGGGGTGAGACCCAGTACTTC; CDR3aa: CASSLDRGETQYF; len: 13; j_gene: TRBJ2-5; v_gene: TRBV5-4; d_gene: TRBD1; abundance: -
CDR3nt: TGTGCCAGCTCACAAAGGACTAGCGGGAGCCGGAGCCGAGAGACCCAGTACTTC; CDR3aa: CASSQRTSGSRSRETQYF; len: 18; j_gene: TRBJ2-5; v_gene: TRBV18; d_gene: TRBD2; abundance: -
CDR3nt: TGCGCCAGCAGCTCGGGAGTCTTGGGATACACTGAAGCTTTCTTT; CDR3aa: CASSSGVLGYTEAFF; len: 15; j_gene: TRBJ1-1; v_gene: TRBV5-1; d_gene: -; abundance: -
CDR3nt: TGTGCCAGCAGTGAAAAGCCGTCTGGCGGACCGCTACTCTACGAGCAGTACTTC; CDR3aa: CASSEKPSGGPLLYEQYF; len: 18; j_gene: TRBJ2-7; v_gene: TRBV6-1; d_gene: -; abundance: -
CDR3nt: TGTGCCAGTAGTAGGACTAGCGGGAGCACCTACGAGCAGTACTTC; CDR3aa: CASSRTSGSTYEQYF; len: 15; j_gene: TRBJ2-7; v_gene: TRBV19; d_gene: TRBD2; abundance: -